This T cell receptor beta chain came from a study of cytotoxic CD8 clonotypes in ibrutinib-treated CLL. The CDR3 spans 14 residues. V lost 3 bases to trimming and J lost 6 bases; unmatched junction nucleotides: 5. In germline, CDR1 is SGHTA, CDR2 FQGNSA. There are a few counts of this clone. The data were produced by immunoSEQ multiplex PCR, yet TCRdb's version contains in-frame clones alone and is incomplete. The sample gives approximately 340,000 clones, 67% of which show up once; roughly 6% is in the top ten. The chain combines TRBV7-2 with TRBJ1-3; TRBD1 matches 7 bases. The sequence was collected from a human donor with chronic lymphocytic leukemia. Sequencing was performed on PBMCs, taken after 36 months of ibrutinib treatment. CDR3 DNA sequence: TGTGCCAGCAGCTTTGGAGGACAGGCAAACACCATATATTTT. Its protein product is CASSFGGQANTIYF.